A selection of T cell receptor beta chains follows, all from one sample in a study of neurological immune-mediated disorders. TCRdb processed the 5' RACE reads anew with MiXCR; each CDR3 protein has one entry. The repertoire includes 55,000 to 75,000 distinct CDR3 sequences, less than 2.5% of them detected once, and around 3% sits in the top ten. Sequencing was performed on PBMCs. All receptors derive from a man aged 45 to 65 with multiple sclerosis. Each CDR3 is given with its conserved first and last residue. A D gene is named only where the DNA matches it firmly. Size values are once, few and many counts, or a class for expanded clones, and some rows have none.

clone_size d_call j_call v_call cdr3_aa cdr3_nt
many NA TRBJ2-5 TRBV12-3/TRBV12-4 CASREQGGGETQYF TGTGCCAGCAGGGAACAGGGAGGTGGCGAGACCCAGTACTTC
many TRBD1 TRBJ1-2 TRBV12-3/TRBV12-4 CASSGTGSYGYTF TGTGCCAGCAGTGGGACAGGGTCCTATGGCTACACCTTC
many TRBD1 TRBJ2-7 TRBV5-1 CASSLFPGQNSYEQYF TGCGCCAGCAGCTTATTCCCGGGACAGAACTCCTACGAGCAGTACTTC
many TRBD1 TRBJ1-4 TRBV6-1 CASNPARGLTNEKLFF TGTGCCAGCAACCCTGCCAGGGGGCTAACTAATGAAAAACTGTTTTTT
many NA TRBJ2-7 TRBV5-6 CASSLTSTSYEQYF TGTGCCAGCAGCTTGACTAGTACCTCCTACGAGCAGTACTTC
many NA TRBJ1-5 TRBV7-2 CATKEGNQPQHF TGTGCCACCAAGGAAGGCAATCAGCCCCAGCATTTT
many TRBD2 TRBJ2-3 TRBV7-8 CASSPWAGGIDTQYF TGTGCCAGCAGCCCCTGGGCGGGGGGGATAGATACGCAGTATTTT
few NA TRBJ1-1 TRBV12-3/TRBV12-4 CASNRGLNTEAFF TGTGCCAGCAATAGGGGACTGAACACTGAAGCTTTCTTT
few NA TRBJ2-3 TRBV6-2/TRBV6-3 CASIRGGPSTDTQYF TGTGCCAGCATCCGAGGGGGGCCCAGCACAGATACGCAGTATTTT
many NA TRBJ1-4 TRBV12-3/TRBV12-4 CASSKGGFGEKLFF TGTGCCAGCAGCAAAGGGGGGTTTGGTGAAAAACTGTTTTTT
many NA TRBJ1-1 TRBV10-2 CASRQGREAFF TGCGCCAGCAGACAGGGCCGTGAAGCTTTCTTT
many TRBD2 TRBJ2-7 TRBV9 CASSVEASGASYEQYF TGTGCCAGCAGCGTAGAGGCTAGCGGGGCCTCCTACGAGCAGTACTTC
once TRBD1 TRBJ2-1 TRBV7-6 CASSPTGQGSNEQFF TGTGCCAGCAGCCCTACGGGACAGGGGAGCAATGAGCAGTTCTTC
many NA TRBJ1-1 TRBV6-5 CASRKGFNTEAFF TGTGCCAGCAGAAAGGGTTTTAACACTGAAGCTTTCTTT
many NA TRBJ1-5 TRBV20-1 CSARGTGLDQPQHF TGCAGTGCTAGAGGTACAGGGTTAGATCAGCCCCAGCATTTT
many NA TRBJ1-5 TRBV6-2/TRBV6-3 CASSYNPLQPQHF TGTGCCAGCAGTTACAACCCACTGCAGCCCCAGCATTTT
many NA TRBJ1-3 TRBV20-1 CSAREAGGNTIYF TGCAGTGCTAGAGAGGCAGGGGGAAACACCATATATTTT
many NA TRBJ1-2 TRBV6-5 CASSYSFTAYGYTF TGTGCCAGCAGTTACTCTTTTACAGCCTATGGCTACACCTTC
many NA TRBJ1-5 TRBV27 CASSRGGWGNQPQHF TGTGCCAGCAGTCGAGGTGGGTGGGGCAATCAGCCCCAGCATTTT
many TRBD1 TRBJ1-5 TRBV20-1 CSARGTGGNQPQHF TGCAGTGCTAGAGGGACAGGGGGCAATCAGCCCCAGCATTTT
many NA TRBJ2-3 TRBV12-3/TRBV12-4 CASIRRRHTQYF TGTGCCAGCATTCGCCGAAGGCATACGCAGTATTTT
many TRBD2 TRBJ2-1 TRBV5-5 CASSFGGGANEQFF TGTGCCAGCAGCTTTGGCGGGGGGGCCAATGAGCAGTTCTTC
NA NA TRBJ2-3 TRBV5-1 CASRRTELTDTQYF TGCGCCAGCAGGCGGACAGAGCTCACAGATACGCAGTATTTT
many TRBD2 TRBJ2-7 TRBV27 CASSTKTGGNYEQYF TGTGCCAGCAGTACCAAAACGGGGGGGAACTACGAGCAGTACTTC
many TRBD1 TRBJ2-2 TRBV6-4 CASSKRGQGITGELFF TGTGCCAGCAGTAAAAGGGGACAGGGCATCACCGGGGAGCTGTTTTTT
many TRBD1 TRBJ1-5 TRBV10-3 CAISSTGGGQPQHF TGTGCCATCAGTTCGACAGGGGGCGGGCAGCCCCAGCATTTT
many TRBD2 TRBJ2-3 TRBV6-4 CASSDGTSDTDTQYF TGTGCCAGCAGTGACGGGACTAGCGACACAGATACGCAGTATTTT
many TRBD1 TRBJ1-1 TRBV3-1 CASSQEGLPGGVGNTEAFF TGTGCCAGCAGCCAAGAAGGGCTTCCAGGGGGCGTTGGGAACACTGAAGCTTTCTTT
many TRBD2 TRBJ2-5 TRBV4-2 CASSQGTSGHQETQYF TGTGCCAGCAGCCAAGGGACTAGCGGACACCAAGAGACCCAGTACTTC
many NA TRBJ1-2 TRBV29-1 CSVEKGHGYTF TGCAGCGTTGAAAAGGGCCATGGCTACACCTTC
many NA TRBJ2-7 TRBV21-1 CASTPLLEQYF TGTGCCAGCACCCCCCTCCTCGAGCAGTACTTC
many NA TRBJ2-3 TRBV7-9 CASSSQMGGRDTQYF TGTGCCAGCAGCTCCCAAATGGGGGGCAGAGATACGCAGTATTTT
many NA TRBJ2-5 TRBV6-1 CASMWTQQETQYF TGTGCCAGCATGTGGACACAACAAGAGACCCAGTACTTC
many TRBD2 TRBJ2-1 TRBV7-2 CASSSQLAGGEQFF TGTGCCAGCAGCTCCCAACTAGCGGGGGGCGAGCAGTTCTTC
many NA TRBJ2-1 TRBV20-1 CSARRGGPGNEQFF TGCAGTGCTAGAAGGGGGGGCCCGGGGAATGAGCAGTTCTTC
many NA TRBJ1-1 TRBV27 CASSLPGNTEAFF TGTGCCAGCAGTTTACCGGGGAACACTGAAGCTTTCTTT
many TRBD2 TRBJ2-3 TRBV20-1 CSANRAGGSTDTQYF TGCAGTGCCAACCGGGCGGGGGGTAGCACAGATACGCAGTATTTT
many NA TRBJ1-2 TRBV18 CASSTGQNYGYTF TGTGCCAGCTCAACAGGACAGAACTATGGCTACACCTTC
many NA TRBJ1-5 TRBV7-6 CASSAESTGTLRNQPQHF TGTGCCAGCAGCGCCGAGTCTACCGGGACACTCCGGAATCAGCCCCAGCATTTT
medium-sized NA TRBJ2-3 TRBV20-1 CSARGQLGVTDTQYF TGCAGTGCTAGAGGTCAACTCGGGGTCACAGATACGCAGTATTTT
many NA TRBJ2-1 TRBV9 CASSGAYVTSEQFF TGTGCCAGCTCGGGGGCTTACGTTACATCTGAGCAGTTCTTC
many NA TRBJ2-7 TRBV20-1 CSARDHWKYSYEQYF TGCAGTGCTAGAGATCATTGGAAGTACTCCTACGAGCAGTACTTC
many TRBD1 TRBJ2-1 TRBV7-2 CASSFRTGRYNEQFF TGTGCCAGCAGCTTTAGGACAGGGAGATACAATGAGCAGTTCTTC
many NA TRBJ1-5 TRBV6-2/TRBV6-3 CASRKDTLWSQPQHF TGTGCCAGCAGAAAGGACACCCTTTGGAGTCAGCCCCAGCATTTT
many TRBD2 TRBJ2-3 TRBV4-3 CASSHSGTSGYTQYF TGCGCCAGCAGCCATTCCGGGACTAGCGGTTACACGCAGTATTTT
many NA TRBJ2-7 TRBV7-2 CASSVDPSSYEQYF TGTGCCAGCAGCGTAGACCCGAGTTCCTACGAGCAGTACTTC
many NA TRBJ2-5 TRBV18 CASSPPDGGETQYF TGTGCCAGCTCACCACCGGACGGGGGAGAGACCCAGTACTTC
many TRBD1 TRBJ1-1 TRBV7-6 CASSPSGGFAEAFF TGTGCCAGCAGCCCCTCAGGGGGTTTCGCTGAAGCTTTCTTT
many NA TRBJ1-6 TRBV5-1 CASSWHQRGSYNSPLHF TGCGCCAGCAGCTGGCACCAGAGGGGCTCCTATAATTCACCCCTCCACTTT
many NA TRBJ2-5 TRBV6-2/TRBV6-3 CASRARTDRETQYF TGTGCCAGCCGGGCCCGGACGGATCGGGAGACCCAGTACTTC
many NA TRBJ1-5 TRBV12-3/TRBV12-4 CASSPISSNQPQHF TGTGCCAGCAGCCCCATATCTAGCAATCAGCCCCAGCATTTT
many NA TRBJ2-2 TRBV25-1 CASSVTGRGNTGELFF TGTGCCAGCAGTGTCACAGGGAGGGGTAACACCGGGGAGCTGTTTTTT
medium-sized NA TRBJ1-2 TRBV7-2 CASSEGSYGYTF TGTGCCAGCAGCGAGGGCTCCTATGGCTACACCTTC
many NA TRBJ1-4 TRBV29-1 CSVGGDNEKLFF TGCAGCGTTGGGGGAGATAATGAAAAACTGTTTTTT
many NA TRBJ2-4 TRBV5-6 CASSPSPAGDIQYF TGTGCCAGCAGCCCGTCCCCGGCAGGGGACATTCAGTACTTC
many NA TRBJ1-6 TRBV6-5 CASRHAGVRSSPLHF TGTGCCAGCAGACACGCTGGGGTCCGAAGTTCACCCCTCCACTTT
many TRBD1 TRBJ1-5 TRBV5-1 CASSPAGTGYQPQHF TGCGCCAGCAGCCCCGCCGGGACAGGGTATCAGCCCCAGCATTTT
many TRBD2 TRBJ2-5 TRBV5-1 CASSTLAGAETQYF TGCGCCAGCAGCACCTTAGCGGGGGCGGAGACCCAGTACTTC
many TRBD2 TRBJ2-1 TRBV27 CASSRGDSYNEQFF TGTGCCAGCAGCCGGGGGGACTCCTACAATGAGCAGTTCTTC
many NA TRBJ1-1 TRBV20-1 CSARMNTEAFF TGCAGTGCTAGGATGAACACTGAAGCTTTCTTT